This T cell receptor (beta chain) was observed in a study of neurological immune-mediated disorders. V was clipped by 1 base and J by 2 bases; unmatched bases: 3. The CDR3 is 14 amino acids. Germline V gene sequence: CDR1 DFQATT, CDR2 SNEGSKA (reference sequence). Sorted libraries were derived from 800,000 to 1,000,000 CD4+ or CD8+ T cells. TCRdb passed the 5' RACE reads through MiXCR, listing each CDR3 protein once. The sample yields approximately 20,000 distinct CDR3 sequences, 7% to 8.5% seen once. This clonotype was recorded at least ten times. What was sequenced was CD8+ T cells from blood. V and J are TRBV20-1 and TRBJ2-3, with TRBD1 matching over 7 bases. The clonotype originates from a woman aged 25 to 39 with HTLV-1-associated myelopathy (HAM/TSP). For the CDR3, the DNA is TGCAGTGCTAGAGTTCAGGGGGACACAGATACGCAGTATTTT. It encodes CSARVQGDTDTQYF.